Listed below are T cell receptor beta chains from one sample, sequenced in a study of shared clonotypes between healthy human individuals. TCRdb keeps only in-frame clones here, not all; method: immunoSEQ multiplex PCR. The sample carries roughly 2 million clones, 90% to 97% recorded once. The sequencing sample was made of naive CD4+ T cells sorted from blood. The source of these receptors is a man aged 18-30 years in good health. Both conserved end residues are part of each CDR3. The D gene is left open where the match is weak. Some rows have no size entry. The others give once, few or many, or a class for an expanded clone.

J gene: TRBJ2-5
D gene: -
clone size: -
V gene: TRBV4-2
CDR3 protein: CASSQEGAVPPKTQYF
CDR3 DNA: TGTGCCAGCAGCCAGGAAGGGGCGGTTCCCCCCAAAACCCAGTACTTC

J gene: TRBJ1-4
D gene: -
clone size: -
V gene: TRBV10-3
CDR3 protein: CAISESMGFEKLFF
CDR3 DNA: TGTGCCATCAGTGAGTCGATGGGATTCGAAAAACTGTTTTTT

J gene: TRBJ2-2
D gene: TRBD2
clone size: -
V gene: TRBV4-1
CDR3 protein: CASSQRRGGDTGELFF
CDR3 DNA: TGCGCCAGCAGCCAACGGCGGGGGGGCGACACCGGGGAGCTGTTTTTT

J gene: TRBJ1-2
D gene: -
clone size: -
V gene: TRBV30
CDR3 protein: CAWSVLGGYTF
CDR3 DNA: TGTGCCTGGAGTGTACTGGGTGGCTACACCTTC

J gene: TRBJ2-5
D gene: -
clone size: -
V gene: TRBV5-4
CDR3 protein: CASSLELARQETQYF
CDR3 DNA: TGTGCCAGCAGCTTGGAGCTAGCGAGGCAAGAGACCCAGTACTTC

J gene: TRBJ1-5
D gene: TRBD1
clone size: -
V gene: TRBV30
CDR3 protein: CAWGTESNQPQHF
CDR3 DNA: TGTGCCTGGGGGACAGAAAGTAATCAGCCCCAGCATTTT

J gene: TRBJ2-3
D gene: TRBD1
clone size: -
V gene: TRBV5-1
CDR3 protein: CASSLGLQGADTQYF
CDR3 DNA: TGCGCCAGCAGCTTGGGCCTGCAGGGGGCAGATACGCAGTATTTT

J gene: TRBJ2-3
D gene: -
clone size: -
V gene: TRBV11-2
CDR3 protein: CASSARGGRDREYTQYF
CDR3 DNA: TGTGCCAGCAGCGCGAGGGGGGGACGAGACAGGGAATATACGCAGTATTTT

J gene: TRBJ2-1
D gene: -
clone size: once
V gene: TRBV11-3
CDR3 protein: CASSGRFDEQFF
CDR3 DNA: TGTGCCAGCAGCGGGAGGTTCGATGAGCAGTTCTTC

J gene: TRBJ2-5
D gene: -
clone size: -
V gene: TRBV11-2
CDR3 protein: CASSPGNVQETQYF
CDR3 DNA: TGTGCCAGCAGCCCAGGAAACGTTCAAGAGACCCAGTACTTC

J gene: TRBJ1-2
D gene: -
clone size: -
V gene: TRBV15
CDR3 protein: CATSRDLPINYGYTF
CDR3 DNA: TGTGCCACCAGCAGAGATCTCCCGATTAACTATGGCTACACCTTC

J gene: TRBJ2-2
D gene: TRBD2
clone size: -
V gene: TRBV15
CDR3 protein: CATSRLEREVTGELFF
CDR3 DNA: TGTGCCACCAGCAGACTCGAGCGGGAGGTAACCGGGGAGCTGTTTTTT

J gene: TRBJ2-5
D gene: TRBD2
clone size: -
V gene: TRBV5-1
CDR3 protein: CASSLIAGVQETQYF
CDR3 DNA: TGCGCCAGCAGCCTTATAGCGGGGGTTCAAGAGACCCAGTACTTC

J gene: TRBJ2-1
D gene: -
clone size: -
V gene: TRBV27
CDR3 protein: CASTKREHNEQFF
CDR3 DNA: TGTGCCAGCACCAAACGGGAACACAATGAGCAGTTCTTC

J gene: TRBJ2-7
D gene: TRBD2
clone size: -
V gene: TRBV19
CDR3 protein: CASSIPGGPNYEQYF
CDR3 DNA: TGTGCCAGTAGTATACCGGGAGGGCCTAACTACGAGCAGTACTTC

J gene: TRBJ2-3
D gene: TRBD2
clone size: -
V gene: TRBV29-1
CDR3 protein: CSVEGASGRDTQYF
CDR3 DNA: TGCAGCGTTGAAGGGGCTAGCGGAAGAGATACGCAGTATTTT

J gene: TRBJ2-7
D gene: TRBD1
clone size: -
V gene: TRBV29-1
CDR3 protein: CSVELTGVGEQYF
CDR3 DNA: TGCAGCGTTGAACTCACAGGGGTGGGCGAGCAGTACTTC

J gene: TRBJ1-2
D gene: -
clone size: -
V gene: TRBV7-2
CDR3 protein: CASSPNWGNYGYTF
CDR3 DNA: TGTGCCAGCAGCCCAAATTGGGGGAACTATGGCTACACCTTC

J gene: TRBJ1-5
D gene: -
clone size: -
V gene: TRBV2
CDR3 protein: CASSEGRSNQPQHF
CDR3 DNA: TGTGCCAGCAGTGAGGGACGCAGCAATCAGCCCCAGCATTTT

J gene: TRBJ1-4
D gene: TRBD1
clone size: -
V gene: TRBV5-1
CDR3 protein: CASSLGSGGGIEKLFF
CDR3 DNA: TGCGCCAGCAGCTTGGGGTCAGGGGGAGGAATTGAAAAACTGTTTTTT

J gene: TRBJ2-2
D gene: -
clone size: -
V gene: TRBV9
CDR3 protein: CASSVDPLAANTGELFF
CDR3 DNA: TGTGCCAGCAGCGTAGACCCTTTAGCGGCGAACACCGGGGAGCTGTTTTTT

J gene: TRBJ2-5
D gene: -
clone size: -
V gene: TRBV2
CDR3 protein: CASSDGGPQYF
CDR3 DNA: TGTGCCAGCAGTGACGGGGGGCCCCAGTACTTC

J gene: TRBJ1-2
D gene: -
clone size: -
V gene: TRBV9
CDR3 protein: CASSGQVGGYTF
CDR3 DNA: TGTGCCAGCAGCGGACAGGTGGGAGGCTACACCTTC

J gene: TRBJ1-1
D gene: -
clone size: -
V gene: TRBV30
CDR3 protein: CAWSHTEAFF
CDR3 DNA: TGTGCCTGGAGCCACACTGAAGCTTTCTTT

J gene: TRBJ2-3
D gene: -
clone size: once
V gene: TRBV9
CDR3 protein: CASSATGTPVTDTQYF
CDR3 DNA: TGTGCCAGCAGCGCAACCGGGACTCCAGTAACAGATACGCAGTATTTT

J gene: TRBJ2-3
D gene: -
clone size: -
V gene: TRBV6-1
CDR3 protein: CASSGIAIDTQYF
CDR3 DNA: TGTGCCAGCAGTGGGATAGCAATAGATACGCAGTATTTT

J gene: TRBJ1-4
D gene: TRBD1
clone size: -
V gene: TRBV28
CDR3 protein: CASSSGTENEKLFF
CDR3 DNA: TGTGCCAGCAGTTCCGGGACAGAGAATGAAAAACTGTTTTTT

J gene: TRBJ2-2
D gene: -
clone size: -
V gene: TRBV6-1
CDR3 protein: CASRPKNTGELFF
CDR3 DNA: TGTGCCAGCAGGCCAAAAAACACCGGGGAGCTGTTTTTT

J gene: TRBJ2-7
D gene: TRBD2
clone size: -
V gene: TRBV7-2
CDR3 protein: CASSLGLAGGFGYEQYF
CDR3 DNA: TGTGCCAGCAGCTTAGGGCTAGCGGGAGGGTTTGGGTACGAGCAGTACTTC

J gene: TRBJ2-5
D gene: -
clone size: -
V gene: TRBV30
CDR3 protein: CAWSVLHTTETQYF
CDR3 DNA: TGTGCCTGGAGTGTCCTCCACACGACGGAGACCCAGTACTTC

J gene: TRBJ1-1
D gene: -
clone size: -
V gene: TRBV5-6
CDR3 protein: CASSLGGEIMNTEAFF
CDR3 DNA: TGTGCCAGCAGCTTGGGGGGAGAAATCATGAACACTGAAGCTTTCTTT

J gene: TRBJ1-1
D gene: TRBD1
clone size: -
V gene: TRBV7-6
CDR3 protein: CASSFLDRGNTEAFF
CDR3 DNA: TGTGCCAGCAGCTTCCTCGACAGGGGGAACACTGAAGCTTTCTTT

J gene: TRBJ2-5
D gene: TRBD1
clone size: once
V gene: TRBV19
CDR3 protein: CASGTGGETQYF
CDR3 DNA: TGTGCCAGTGGGACAGGGGGGGAGACCCAGTACTTC

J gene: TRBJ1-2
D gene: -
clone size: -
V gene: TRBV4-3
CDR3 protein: CASSQGGLGQRANYGYTF
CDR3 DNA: TGCGCCAGCAGCCAAGGGGGTCTTGGGCAGCGAGCTAACTATGGCTACACCTTC

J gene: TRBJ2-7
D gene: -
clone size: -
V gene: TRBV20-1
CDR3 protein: CSARYLNEQYF
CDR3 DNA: TGCAGTGCTAGATACCTAAACGAGCAGTACTTC

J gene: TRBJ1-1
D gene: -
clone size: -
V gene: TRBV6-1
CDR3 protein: CASNQGPISTEAFF
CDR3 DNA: TGTGCCAGCAATCAGGGGCCTATTTCCACTGAAGCTTTCTTT

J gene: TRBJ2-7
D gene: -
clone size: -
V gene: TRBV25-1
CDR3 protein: CASSDSGTMYEQYF
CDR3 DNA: TGTGCCAGCAGTGACTCCGGGACAATGTACGAGCAGTACTTC